This T cell receptor beta chain was obtained from a study of identical twins. Unique molecular identifiers were present on the cDNA, which also gained a universal primer site by template switching. TCRdb re-analysed the 5' RACE reads in MiXCR, keeping a single row per CDR3 protein. The table shows about 730,000 distinct CDR3 sequences, with about 20% occurring only once. This clonotype was recorded a few times. These data also formed part of another study, on T cells expressing NK-cell markers. From that report: Sequencing of TCR beta repertoires drew on sorted CD3+CD56+NKG2C+, CD3+CD56+NKG2C- and CD3+CD56-NKG2C+ T cells. Most of the eight sequenced donors were HCMV-seropositive; one was seronegative.

The clonotype was recovered from a woman in her late teens or twenties in good health. Sequences were obtained from PBMCs.

The CDR3 coding sequence is TGTGCCAGCAGCACCCAGGGGAGTTGGGGCTACGAGCAGTACTTC. Translation gives CASSTQGSWGYEQYF. This rearrangement joins TRBV5-6 to TRBJ2-7, with D tentatively TRBD1 (6 bases). This CDR3 has 15 residues. V gave up 4 bases and J gave up 3 bases, with 17 bases separating them. The germline V gene encodes CDR1 SGHDT and CDR2 YYEEEE.